A single sample is the source of the 17 T cell receptor beta chains below, sequenced in a study of cytomegalovirus exposure and HLA in healthy donors. This PCR relied on a set of 60 Vbeta primers and 13 Jbeta primers. Libraries were prepared by immunoSEQ multiplex PCR; TCRdb keeps only in-frame clonotypes and omits some of them. Altogether some 140,000 clones are present, 73% being singletons, with the ten largest covering 1% to 1.5%. The sequencing input was PBMCs. The receptors derive from a woman aged 40-49 years in good health and CMV-seronegative.

The chain employs TRBV4-1 and TRBJ2-6, with a possible D match to TRBD1 (6 bases). Germline loops: CDR1 MGHRA, CDR2 YSYEKL. Trimming took 4 bases from V and 3 from J, leaving 16 bases between them. The CDR3 contains 17 residues. CDR3 residues: CASSPRGRGSGANVLTF. The DNA for the CDR3 is TGCGCCAGCAGCCCTCGTGGCAGGGGAAGTGGGGCCAACGTCCTGACTTTC.

The CDR3 loop reads CSVGGGPRETQYF. The CDR3 DNA is TGCAGCGTTGGGGGGGGTCCCCGGGAGACCCAGTACTTC. V and J are TRBV29-1 and TRBJ2-5; 7 bases agree with TRBD2. Germline CDR1 reads SQVTM; CDR2 reads ANQGSEA. CDR3 length equals 13 residues. The J segment lost 5 bases and the V segment lost 4 bases, leaving 7 bases of the junction unmatched. Full variable domain (outside the CDR3, taken from reference TRBV29-1 and TRBJ2-5): SAVISQKPSRDICQRGTSLTIQCQVDSQVTMMFWYRQQPGQSLTLIATANQGSEATYESGFVIDKFPISRPNLTFSTLTVSNMSPEDSSIYLCSVGGGPRETQYFGPGTRLLVL.

The V call is TRBV4-1, the J call TRBJ2-5; 7 bases align to TRBD2. V trimming: 1 base; J trimming: 9 bases; junction bases outside the gene matches: 20. CDR1 is MGHRA, CDR2 YSYEKL, per germline. CDR3 length: 18 residues. Here the CDR3 reads CASSQGGGVYGGHGSQYF. CDR3 nucleotide sequence: TGCGCCAGCAGCCAAGGTGGGGGGGTATACGGCGGACACGGGTCCCAGTACTTC.

This chain uses TRBV2 with TRBJ2-5; TRBD2 might be the D (6 bases). With the DNA end fitting TRBJ2-7 better, the J assignment may be wrong. Per the germline V gene, CDR1 is SNHLY and CDR2 is FYNNEI. The CDR3 runs to 16 residues. In DNA, the CDR3 is TGTGCCAGCAGTGAATGGGGGTGGGACTCGGCGGGCGAGCAGTACTTC. This sequence encodes CASSEWGWDSAGEQYF.

The chain has TRBV6-6 and TRBJ2-7, with TRBD2 matching 8 bases. CDR1 and CDR2 from the germline V gene are MNHNY and SVGAGI (reference sequence). The CDR3 sequence is 14 residues long. V lost 8 bases to trimming and J lost 7 bases; unmatched junction nucleotides: 13. The CDR3: CASRRGELPTEQYV. The CDR3 DNA reads as TGTGCCAGCCGGCGGGGGGAACTACCTACGGAGCAGTACGTC.

The genes are TRBV6-1 and TRBJ1-5; D might be TRBD1 (5 bases). CDR3 length equals 19 residues. Germline V lookup: CDR1 MNHNS, CDR2 SASEGT. V dropped 6 bases and J dropped 0 bases, with 24 bases sitting between them. The CDR3 bases are TGTGCCAGCAGAGAATACGGGACCGAGGGAGGGTATAGCAATCAGCCCCAGCATTTT. Translated: CASREYGTEGGYSNQPQHF.

The chain combines TRBV11-3 with TRBJ2-5, with 9 bases identical to TRBD1. With V trimmed by 5 bases and J by 4 bases, 5 bases remained unmatched. The CDR3 loop spans 14 amino acids. Germline V CDR1 and CDR2: SGHNT, YENEEA. The CDR3 sequence: CASSGRDRAETQYF. The CDR3 DNA reads as TGTGCCAGCAGCGGGCGGGACAGGGCAGAGACCCAGTACTTC.

This chain connects TRBV5-4 to TRBJ1-2; 8 bases agree with TRBD1. The CDR3 sequence is 16 residues long. Trimming at V came to 5 bases and at J to 1 base, leaving 10 bases not matched to a gene. The germline CDR1 and CDR2 sequences are SGHNT and YYREEE (reference sequence). This chain's CDR3 is CASRPPGQVHNYGYTF. Here the CDR3 DNA reads TGTGCCAGCAGACCTCCGGGACAGGTGCATAACTATGGCTACACCTTC.

V is TRBV29-1 and J is TRBJ1-2; 10 bases map to TRBD1. The CDR3 consists of 12 residues. The junction had 5 bases not matched to a gene; V was cut back by 6 bases and J by 7 bases. Germline CDR1 is SQVTM and CDR2 is ANQGSEA. The CDR3 reads CSVETGGVGYTF. Here the CDR3 DNA reads TGCAGCGTGGAGACAGGGGGCGTTGGCTACACCTTC. The whole variable domain, filled in from reference TRBV29-1 and TRBJ1-2, reads SAVISQKPSRDICQRGTSLTIQCQVDSQVTMMFWYRQQPGQSLTLIATANQGSEATYESGFVIDKFPISRPNLTFSTLTVSNMSPEDSSIYLCSVETGGVGYTFGSGTRLTVV.

The chain recombines TRBV18 with TRBJ1-1; the D is unclear. Germline V gene data show CDR1 as KGHSH and CDR2 as LQKENI. The V gene lost 5 bases and the J gene lost 4 bases, with 8 bases spanning the gap. The CDR3 runs 12 residues. The CDR3 reads CASSFGGTEAFF. CDR3 nucleotides: TGTGCCAGCTCATTCGGAGGCACTGAAGCTTTCTTT.

The rearrangement links TRBV4-1 to TRBJ1-2, with 11 nucleotides matching TRBD1. V lost 2 bases, J lost 4 bases, and 6 bases stayed unmatched. This CDR3 region has 16 residues. The germline gives CDR1 MGHRA, CDR2 YSYEKL. As DNA, the CDR3 is TGCGCCAGCAGCCAAAACCCCGGACAGGGGGCCTATGGCTACACCTTC. This encodes CASSQNPGQGAYGYTF.

The chain recombines TRBV7-9 with TRBJ2-1; D uncertain. The length of the CDR3 is 15 residues. Germline loops: CDR1 SEHNR, CDR2 FQNEAQ (reference sequence). V was pared by 11 bases and J by 6 bases, with 23 bases between. As DNA, the CDR3 is TGTGCCTATCAACCCGGTCGTCTAGACCTCAATGAGCAGTTCTTC. It encodes CAYQPGRLDLNEQFF.

The chain uses TRBV4-1 and TRBJ2-1; TRBD2 matches at 9 bases. The V gene end was trimmed by 3 bases and the J gene end by 7 bases; junction bases not matched to a gene: 7. The CDR3 extends over 15 amino acids. CDR1 is MGHRA, CDR2 YSYEKL, per germline. The chain's CDR3 is CASSHLSGGRNEQFF. The CDR3 DNA reads TGCGCCAGCAGCCACCTTAGCGGGGGAAGGAATGAGCAGTTCTTC.

The chain uses TRBV18 and TRBJ2-5; possibly TRBD1 for D (6 bases). This CDR3 spans 13 amino acids. V was clipped by 8 bases and J by 1 base, with 11 bases between them. Germline CDR1 reads KGHSH; CDR2 reads LQKENI. As DNA, the CDR3 is TGTGCCAGCCAGGGGACACTCCAAGAGACCCAGTACTTC. As protein: CASQGTLQETQYF. Supplemented by reference TRBV18 and TRBJ2-5, the full variable domain reads NAGVMQNPRHLVRRRGQEARLRCSPMKGHSHVYWYRQLPEEGLKFMVYLQKENIIDESGMPKERFSAEFPKEGPSILRIQQVVRGDSAAYFCASQGTLQETQYFGPGTRLLVL.

This rearrangement joins TRBV7-9 to TRBJ2-2; 7 nucleotides match TRBD1. V lost 3 bases and J lost 4; bases outside the gene matches: 2. Germline V gene sequence: CDR1 SEHNR, CDR2 FQNEAQ (reference sequence). The CDR3 is 14 amino acids. The CDR3, as DNA: TGTGCCAGCAGCTTGACAGGGTCCACCGGGGAGCTGTTTTTT. This gives the protein CASSLTGSTGELFF.

This chain joins TRBV19 and TRBJ2-7; 7 nucleotides agree with TRBD1. The V and J ends lost 4 bases and 6 bases, in that order; junction bases with no gene match: 3. Germline CDR1 reads LNHDA; CDR2 reads SQIVND (reference sequence). CDR3 length: 12 residues. As DNA, the CDR3 is TGTGCCAGTAGTACTTGGGACAGCGAGCAGTACTTC. Its translation is CASSTWDSEQYF.

The genes are TRBV28 and TRBJ2-5; tentative D call: TRBD1 (5 bases). Germline lookup yields CDR1 MDHEN and CDR2 SYDVKM. V gave up 7 bases and J gave up 2 bases, with 11 bases separating them. The CDR3 runs 13 residues. The DNA for the CDR3 is TGTGCCAGCAAACAGGTTAATCAAGAGACCCAGTACTTC. Translation: CASKQVNQETQYF. Full variable domain (missing parts from reference TRBV28 and TRBJ2-5): DVKVTQSSRYLVKRTGEKVFLECVQDMDHENMFWYRQDPGLGLRLIYFSYDVKMKEKGDIPEGYSVSREKKERFSLILESASTNQTSMYLCASKQVNQETQYFGPGTRLLVL.